Each of the 26 T cell receptor beta chains below was sequenced from the same sample in a study of cytomegalovirus exposure and HLA in healthy donors. It was with 60 Vbeta and 13 Jbeta primers that the PCR ran. Sequenced by immunoSEQ multiplex PCR; TCRdb stores in-frame clones only, minus some. The repertoire holds roughly 130,000 clones, with around 83% as singletons. Source material: PBMCs. The receptors derive from a man in his fifties or sixties in good health and CMV-seronegative.

This rearrangement joins TRBV6-1 to TRBJ2-5, with 7 bases aligning to TRBD1. The CDR3 spans 15 residues. Germline CDR1 reads MNHNS; CDR2 reads SASEGT. The trim removed 6 bases at V and 2 bases at J, leaving 9 bases unmatched. The CDR3 loop is CASRLGQTIQETQYF. DNA for the CDR3: TGTGCCAGCAGGTTGGGACAGACGATTCAAGAGACCCAGTACTTC.

A remark on this clone: The germline gene is not matched at one end of the junction; a read error may be the cause. The chain uses TRBV7-3 and TRBJ1-2, with TRBD1 matching over 9 bases. This CDR3 comprises 14 residues. Per the germline V gene, CDR1 is SGHTA and CDR2 is FQGTGA. The CDR3 reads CASSGGQGTQAKLF. In DNA, the CDR3 is TGTGCCAGCTCCGGGGGACAGGGCACACAGGCTAAGCTTTTC.

The J gene is TRBJ1-5, the V gene TRBV9; TRBD1 is a possible D gene (6 bases). The germline V and J ends were trimmed by 4 bases and 7 bases, with 18 bases remaining between them. CDR1 and CDR2 (germline): SGDLS, YYNGEE. The CDR3 totals 15 residues. The CDR3 reads CASSPGTIMGQPQHF. The CDR3 DNA reads TGTGCCAGCAGCCCCGGGACAATTATGGGGCAGCCCCAGCATTTT. Looking up the rest from reference TRBV9 and TRBJ1-5 gives the full variable domain: DSGVTQTPKHLITATGQRVTLRCSPRSGDLSVYWYQQSLDQGLQFLIQYYNGEERAKGNILERFSAQQFPDLHSELNLSSLELGDSALYFCASSPGTIMGQPQHFGDGTRLSIL.

This chain connects TRBV10-3 to TRBJ2-2; 10 nucleotides line up with TRBD1. The CDR3 totals 16 residues. Per germline, CDR1 ENHRY and CDR2 SYGVKD. Losses at the gene ends were 6 bases for V and 4 bases for J; bases not matched to a gene: 8. CDR3 sequence (DNA): TGTGCCATCAGAGACGCCGGGACAGGGGTCACCGGGGAGCTGTTTTTT. This encodes CAIRDAGTGVTGELFF.

The rearrangement uses TRBV29-1 and TRBJ2-1; 8 bases line up with TRBD1. V lost 5 bases, J lost 7 bases, and 4 bases stayed unmatched. The CDR3 totals 12 residues. Germline V gene sequence: CDR1 SQVTM, CDR2 ANQGSEA. CDR3 sequence (DNA): TGCAGCGTTCCAGGGGGCGGGAATGAGCAGTTCTTC. This translates into CSVPGGGNEQFF.

V is TRBV7-9 and J is TRBJ2-2; maybe TRBD1 (6 bases). Trimming removed 1 base from V and 7 bases from J, with 10 bases in between. Germline CDR1 reads SEHNR; CDR2 reads FQNEAQ (reference sequence). The CDR3 has 14 residues. This chain's CDR3 is CASSLGQGSGELFF. CDR3 in DNA: TGTGCCAGCAGCTTAGGGCAGGGGAGCGGGGAGCTGTTTTTT.

V is TRBV6-1 and J is TRBJ1-4; D remains unclear. V lost 1 base to trimming and J lost 0 bases, with 6 bases between them. The CDR3 runs to 15 residues. The V gene's germline CDR1 is MNHNS and CDR2 SASEGT. DNA for the CDR3: TGTGCCAGCAGTGAAGTAGTGACAACTAATGAAAAACTGTTTTTT. Translated: CASSEVVTTNEKLFF.

This clone was counted once. The chain is built from TRBV4-1 and TRBJ2-3; D is possibly TRBD2 (5 bases). The CDR3 loop spans 18 amino acids. Looked up from germline, CDR1 is MGHRA and CDR2 is YSYEKL. V lost 3 bases and J 1 base, leaving 20 bases between the germline ends. Here the CDR3 reads CASSHPATRSSGTDTQYF. The CDR3 bases are TGCGCCAGCAGCCATCCTGCAACTAGGAGCTCCGGCACAGATACGCAGTATTTT.

There are a few counts of this clone. The genes are TRBV5-5 and TRBJ2-7; D perhaps matches TRBD2 (6 bases). CDR1 is SGHKS, CDR2 YYEKEE, per germline (reference sequence). The CDR3 extends over 14 amino acids. V shed 4 bases and J shed 3 bases, with 14 bases lying between them. CDR3 sequence (DNA): TGTGCCAGCAGCGCGGCGGCGGGGCTCTACGAGCAGTACTTC. It codes for CASSAAAGLYEQYF. The whole variable domain, remainder taken from reference TRBV5-5 and TRBJ2-7, is DAGVTQSPTHLIKTRGQQVTLRCSPISGHKSVSWYQQVLGQGPQFIFQYYEKEERGRGNFPDRFSARQFPNYSSELNVNALLLGDSALYLCASSAAAGLYEQYFGPGTRLTVT.

V and J are TRBV6-4 and TRBJ2-3; 9 bases match TRBD2. The CDR3 covers 15 residues. The V segment lost 2 bases and the J segment 1 base; nucleotides outside the gene matches: 1. CDR1 MRHNA and CDR2 SNTAGT come from the germline V gene. CDR3 nucleotide sequence: TGTGCCAGCAGTGACGTAGCGGGGGGCACAGATACGCAGTATTTT. It encodes CASSDVAGGTDTQYF.

This clone was detected once. The chain carries TRBV5-1 and TRBJ2-1, with 11 bases lining up with TRBD2. The germline CDR1 and CDR2 sequences are SGHRS and YFSETQ. This CDR3 has 16 amino acids. Trimming took 2 bases from V and 4 from J; bases not matched to a gene: 5. This CDR3 is CASSFRLAGRYNEQFF. CDR3 DNA sequence: TGCGCCAGCAGCTTCCGACTAGCGGGGAGATACAATGAGCAGTTCTTC.

The gene calls are TRBV9 and TRBJ1-2, with D uncertain. Trimming took off 4 bases at V and 4 bases at J, with 17 bases between the two ends. The germline V gene encodes CDR1 SGDLS and CDR2 YYNGEE. The CDR3 spans 15 residues. The chain's CDR3 is CASSPSRSRSYGYTF. DNA of the CDR3: TGTGCCAGCAGCCCTAGTAGGAGCCGGTCCTATGGCTACACCTTC. Together with reference TRBV9 and TRBJ1-2, the CDR3 gives the full variable domain: DSGVTQTPKHLITATGQRVTLRCSPRSGDLSVYWYQQSLDQGLQFLIQYYNGEERAKGNILERFSAQQFPDLHSELNLSSLELGDSALYFCASSPSRSRSYGYTFGSGTRLTVV.

The gene calls are TRBV2 and TRBJ2-1, with a possible D match to TRBD1 (6 bases). V was clipped by 6 bases and J by 8 bases, with 23 bases between them. The CDR3 has 16 amino acids. Germline CDR1 is SNHLY and CDR2 is FYNNEI. CDR3: CASRGTTGFRRDEQFF. The CDR3 bases are TGTGCCAGCAGGGGAACTACAGGGTTCAGGCGCGATGAGCAGTTCTTC.

This chain connects TRBV5-1 to TRBJ1-2; 7 bases match TRBD1. The germline CDR1 and CDR2 sequences are SGHRS and YFSETQ. The CDR3 runs 15 residues. V was clipped by 0 bases and J by 0 bases; unmatched bases: 2. For the CDR3, the DNA is TGCGCCAGCAGCTTGGGGGGACAGACTAACTATGGCTACACCTTC. It yields the protein CASSLGGQTNYGYTF.

The chain combines TRBV7-9 with TRBJ2-7, with 10 nucleotides matching TRBD2. J gave up 10 bases and V 2 bases, and 2 bases lay outside the gene matches. The CDR3 sequence is 12 residues long. Germline CDR1 SEHNR, CDR2 FQNEAQ (reference sequence). For the CDR3, the DNA is TGTGCCAGCAGCTTAACTAGCGGGGCCCAGTACTTC. Protein product: CASSLTSGAQYF.

The gene calls are TRBV15 and TRBJ1-4; D perhaps matches TRBD1 (5 bases). This CDR3 has 13 residues. V gave up 8 bases and J gave up 7 bases, with 14 bases separating them. Germline lookup yields CDR1 LNHNV and CDR2 YYDKDF (reference sequence). The CDR3 protein is CATGGGEGEKLFF. The CDR3 nucleotides read TGTGCCACCGGGGGGGGAGAGGGTGAAAAACTGTTTTTT.

CDR3 sequence: CASSFGSNEKLFF. The CDR3 nucleotides read TGTGCCAGCAGCTTCGGGTCAAATGAAAAACTGTTTTTT. The chain combines TRBV11-2 with TRBJ1-4; no firm D call. Germline V lookup: CDR1 SGHAT, CDR2 FQNNGV. The V end lost 3 bases, the J end lost 5 bases, and 7 bases lay between the germline ends. The CDR3 loop spans 13 amino acids.

This clone was found a few times. This chain joins TRBV4-1 and TRBJ1-1; D is unclear. V lost 2 bases and J lost 5, with 12 bases in between. Looked up from germline, CDR1 is MGHRA and CDR2 is YSYEKL. This CDR3 region has 14 residues. In nucleotides, the CDR3 is TGCGCCAGCAGCCAATCCAGTGGTATGACTGAAGCTTTCTTT. This translates into CASSQSSGMTEAFF.

The chain combines TRBV7-8 with TRBJ2-2; maybe TRBD2 (5 bases). The CDR3 has 16 amino acids. The germline CDR1 and CDR2 sequences are SGHVS and FQNEAQ. V lost 5 bases to trimming and J lost 6 bases, with 19 bases between them. CDR3 in amino acids: CASSPPSRDLAGELFF. CDR3 DNA: TGTGCCAGCAGCCCTCCCTCTCGGGATCTCGCCGGGGAGCTGTTTTTT.

The rearrangement uses TRBV7-3 and TRBJ2-2; 10 bases fit TRBD1. The germline V gene encodes CDR1 SGHTA and CDR2 FQGTGA. V was clipped by 5 bases and J by 6 bases; unmatched bases: 6. CDR3 length equals 15 residues. The DNA of the CDR3 is TGTGCCAGCAGCCCCTGGACAGGGGGACCCGGGGAGCTGTTTTTT. Its translation is CASSPWTGGPGELFF.

This chain uses TRBV2 with TRBJ1-6; 7 bases match TRBD1. After removal of 8 bases from V and 10 bases from J, the junction contained 5 bases not matched to a gene. Germline-derived CDR1 and CDR2 are SNHLY and FYNNEI. This CDR3 is built from 12 residues. CDR3 amino acids: CASQRDRSPLHF. CDR3 nucleotides: TGTGCCAGCCAAAGGGACAGATCACCCCTCCACTTT.

J is TRBJ2-3 and V is TRBV5-1; 9 positions agree with TRBD1. The length of the CDR3 is 15 residues. Trimming cost V 3 bases and J 5 bases; bases outside gene matches: 7. Germline CDR1 and CDR2: SGHRS and YFSETQ. As DNA, the CDR3 is TGCGCCAGCAGCTCCACAGGGGGCGGAGGAGATACGCAGTATTTT. The encoded protein is CASSSTGGGGDTQYF.

The V and J genes are TRBV7-2 and TRBJ2-7; the match to TRBD2 covers 8 bases. The V gene's germline CDR1 is SGHTA and CDR2 FQGNSA. The CDR3 has 16 amino acids. V shed 4 bases and J 6 bases; nucleotides not matched to a gene: 14. This CDR3 is CASSSDGTSLSSEQYF. CDR3 nucleotides: TGTGCCAGCAGCTCAGACGGGACTAGTCTGTCTTCCGAGCAGTACTTC.

CDR3 DNA: TGTGCCAGCAGCTCGTTGACAGGGGAGGGGAACACTGAAGCTTTCTTT. Its protein is CASSSLTGEGNTEAFF. This sequence joins TRBV11-2 and TRBJ1-1; 8 positions agree with TRBD1. Germline assignment: CDR1 SGHAT and CDR2 FQNNGV. This CDR3 region has 16 residues. The ends lost 4 bases at V and 1 base at J; junction bases unmatched: 8. The full variable domain, with the rest looked up from reference TRBV11-2 and TRBJ1-1, is EAGVAQSPRYKIIEKRQSVAFWCNPISGHATLYWYQQILGQGPKLLIQFQNNGVVDDSQLPKDRFSAERLKGVDSTLKIQPAKLEDSAVYLCASSSLTGEGNTEAFFGQGTRLTVV.

This chain joins TRBV5-8 and TRBJ2-7; 9 bases fit TRBD1. This CDR3 has 15 amino acids. Germline V CDR1 and CDR2: SGHTS, YDEGEE. The J segment lost 4 bases and the V segment lost 5 bases, leaving 10 bases of the junction unmatched. This CDR3 reads CASRKPGQGSYEQYF. The CDR3 DNA reads TGTGCCAGCAGGAAGCCGGGACAGGGATCATACGAGCAGTACTTC. Full variable domain (outside the CDR3, taken from reference TRBV5-8 and TRBJ2-7): EAGVTQSPTHLIKTRGQQATLRCSPISGHTSVYWYQQALGLGLQFLLWYDEGEERNRGNFPPRFSGRQFPNYSSELNVNALELEDSALYLCASRKPGQGSYEQYFGPGTRLTVT.

This chain connects TRBV2 to TRBJ1-2; D possibly corresponds to TRBD1 (6 bases). The germline V gene encodes CDR1 SNHLY and CDR2 FYNNEI. This CDR3 is built from 14 residues. The V gene lost 3 bases and the J gene lost 2 bases, with 10 bases spanning the gap. CDR3: CASSEDRVNYGYTF. The CDR3 DNA reads TGTGCCAGCAGTGAGGACAGAGTAAACTATGGCTACACCTTC.